The 13 T cell receptor beta chains below come from one sample, sequenced in a study of cytotoxic CD8 clonotypes in ibrutinib-treated CLL. The repertoire was sequenced with immunoSEQ multiplex PCR; TCRdb's copy has only in-frame clones and lacks some. The sample lists about 39,000 clones, about 70% occurring once. Sequenced material: PBMCs, taken at disease progression, from a patient treated with ibrutinib. The receptors shown here come from a human donor with chronic lymphocytic leukemia.

The rearrangement joins TRBV11-2 to TRBJ2-5, with 7 bases identical to TRBD2. This CDR3 is 15 amino acids long. The V gene's germline CDR1 is SGHAT and CDR2 FQNNGV. J gave up 3 bases and V 1 base, and 5 bases lay outside the gene matches. CDR3 sequence reads: CASSLVGLAEETQYF. CDR3 in DNA: TGTGCCAGCAGCTTAGTGGGGCTAGCGGAAGAGACCCAGTACTTC.

This sequence joins TRBV7-2 and TRBJ1-1; D is ambiguous. The CDR3 has 14 residues. Germline V gene sequence: CDR1 SGHTA, CDR2 FQGNSA. Trimming took 5 bases from V and 5 from J, leaving 15 bases between them. The CDR3: CASSVRVGYTEAFF. CDR3 nucleotide sequence: TGTGCCAGCAGCGTTAGGGTTGGGTATACTGAAGCTTTCTTT.

The gene calls are TRBV19 and TRBJ2-5, with D perhaps matching TRBD1 or TRBD2 (6 bases each). V lost 9 bases and J 5 bases, leaving 13 bases between the germline ends. This CDR3 is 12 amino acids long. Germline V gene sequence: CDR1 LNHDA, CDR2 SQIVND (reference sequence). CDR3 sequence reads: CASAPGAETQYF. CDR3 in DNA: TGTGCCAGCGCCCCGGGGGCGGAGACCCAGTACTTC.

The V gene is TRBV14, the J gene TRBJ2-2, with D possibly TRBD2 on 6 matching bases. With 1 base removed from V and 3 bases from J, the gap between germline ends came to 9 bases. The length of the CDR3 is 15 residues. The V gene's germline CDR1 is SGHDN and CDR2 FVKESK. CDR3 amino acids: CASSQGKRDTGELFF. CDR3 DNA sequence: TGTGCCAGCAGCCAAGGGAAGCGGGACACCGGGGAGCTGTTTTTT.

The genes are TRBV7-3 and TRBJ2-5; 14 nucleotides agree with TRBD2. CDR1 is SGHTA and CDR2 is FQGTGA in the germline V gene. V dropped 5 bases and J dropped 4; count of bases not matched to a gene: 3. The CDR3 has 15 amino acids. The CDR3 loop reads CASSPGLAGGETQYF. CDR3 sequence (DNA): TGTGCCAGCAGCCCTGGACTAGCGGGAGGAGAGACCCAGTACTTC.

Note on this clone: The DNA is left out, because the CDR3 cannot be placed on it with certainty; the CDR3 is given as TCRdb lists it. The V and J genes are TRBV6-5 and TRBJ2-7; whether TRBD1, the table's D call, matches the DNA was not checked. Counting both end residues, the CDR3 totals 14 amino acids. The germline V gene encodes CDR1 MNHEY and CDR2 SVGAGI. The CDR3: CASSSSTRTDEQYF.

In its sample, this clone was seen a few times. This chain joins TRBV4-1 and TRBJ1-2; no firm D call. The CDR3 extends over 17 amino acids. Germline CDR1 reads MGHRA; CDR2 reads YSYEKL. The V gene lost 0 bases and the J gene lost 4 bases, with 18 bases spanning the gap. The DNA of the CDR3 is TGCGCCAGCAGCCAAGATCCCAAGACATTTTTTAGCTATGGCTACACCTTC. Residues: CASSQDPKTFFSYGYTF.

The genes are TRBV5-4 and TRBJ1-4; D may be TRBD1 (6 bases). The CDR3 covers 15 residues. Germline CDR1 SGHNT, CDR2 YYREEE (reference sequence). Deletions cut 3 bases from V and 0 bases from J, with 9 bases between. The CDR3 protein is CASSSDRTTNEKLFF. CDR3 DNA sequence: TGTGCCAGCAGCTCTGACAGGACAACTAATGAAAAACTGTTTTTT.

V is TRBV5-4 and J is TRBJ2-5; possible D gene TRBD2, 6 bases. This CDR3 spans 14 amino acids. V shed 0 bases and J shed 2 bases, with 8 bases lying between them. CDR1 and CDR2 (germline): SGHNT, YYREEE (reference sequence). CDR3: CASSLDGRQETQYF. The CDR3 nucleotides read TGTGCCAGCAGCTTGGACGGGAGACAAGAGACCCAGTACTTC.

The chain joins TRBV5-4 to TRBJ1-1; 7 nucleotides align to TRBD1. This CDR3 spans 15 amino acids. The germline gives CDR1 SGHNT, CDR2 YYREEE (reference sequence). Trimming took 2 bases from V and 10 from J; bases not matched to a gene: 14. CDR3 loop: CASSFNGQNRGLAFF. The CDR3 region has the DNA TGTGCCAGCAGCTTCAACGGACAAAACAGGGGTCTAGCTTTCTTT.

The V call is TRBV11-3, the J call TRBJ2-5, with 8 bases identical to TRBD1. CDR1 and CDR2 from the germline V gene are SGHNT and YENEEA. Trimming removed 1 base from V and 1 base from J; junction bases left unmatched: 5. The CDR3 contains 16 residues. The CDR3: CASSLGQGAPQETQYF. The CDR3 DNA sequence: TGTGCCAGCAGCTTAGGCCAGGGGGCCCCCCAAGAGACCCAGTACTTC.

The chain has TRBV2 and TRBJ2-2; D possibly corresponds to TRBD1 (6 bases). The V gene's germline CDR1 is SNHLY and CDR2 FYNNEI. This CDR3 spans 15 amino acids. V was shortened by 6 bases and J by 0 bases, with 11 bases between the two germline ends. CDR3 residues: CASSAAGANTGELFF. DNA for the CDR3: TGTGCCAGCAGCGCGGCAGGGGCGAACACCGGGGAGCTGTTTTTT.

This sequence joins TRBV2 and TRBJ2-2; TRBD2 aligns across 7 bases. Germline CDR1 SNHLY, CDR2 FYNNEI. The CDR3 covers 14 residues. V gave up 10 bases and J gave up 0 bases; unmatched junction bases: 5. In DNA form, the CDR3 reads TGTGCCACCACGCGGGAGTCGAACACCGGGGAGCTGTTTTTT. This encodes CATTRESNTGELFF.